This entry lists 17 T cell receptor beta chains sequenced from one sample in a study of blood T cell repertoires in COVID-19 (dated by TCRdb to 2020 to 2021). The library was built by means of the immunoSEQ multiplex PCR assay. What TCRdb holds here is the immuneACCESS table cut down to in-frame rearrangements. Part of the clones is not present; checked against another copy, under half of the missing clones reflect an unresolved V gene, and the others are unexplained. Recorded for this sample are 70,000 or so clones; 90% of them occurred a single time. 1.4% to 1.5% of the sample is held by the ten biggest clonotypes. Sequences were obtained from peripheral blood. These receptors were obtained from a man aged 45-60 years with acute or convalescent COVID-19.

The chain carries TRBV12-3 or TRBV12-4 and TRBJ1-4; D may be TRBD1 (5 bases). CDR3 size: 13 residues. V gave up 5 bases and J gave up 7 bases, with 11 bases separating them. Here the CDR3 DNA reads TGTGCCAGCAGTAGGGGCCTGCGTGAAAAACTGTTTTTT. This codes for CASSRGLREKLFF.

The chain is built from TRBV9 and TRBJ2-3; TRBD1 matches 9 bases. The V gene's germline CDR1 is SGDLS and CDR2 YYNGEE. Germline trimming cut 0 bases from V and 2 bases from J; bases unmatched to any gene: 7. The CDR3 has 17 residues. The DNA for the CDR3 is TGTGCCAGCAGCGTAGGGTGGGACAGGGCGCACACAGATACGCAGTATTTT. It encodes CASSVGWDRAHTDTQYF.

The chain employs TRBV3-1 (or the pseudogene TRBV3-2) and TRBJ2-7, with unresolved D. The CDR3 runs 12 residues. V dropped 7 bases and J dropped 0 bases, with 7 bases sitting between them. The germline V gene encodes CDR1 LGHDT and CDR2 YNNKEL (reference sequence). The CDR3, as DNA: TGTGCCAGCATGAGTAGCTCCTACGAGCAGTACTTC. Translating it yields CASMSSSYEQYF.

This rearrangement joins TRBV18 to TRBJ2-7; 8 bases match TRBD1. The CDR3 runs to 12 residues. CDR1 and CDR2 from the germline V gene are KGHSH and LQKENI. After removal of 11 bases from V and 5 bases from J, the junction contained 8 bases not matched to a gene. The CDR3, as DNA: TGTGCCGGCGTCTCAGGGGGCAACGAGCAGTACTTC. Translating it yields CAGVSGGNEQYF.

CDR3 coding DNA: TGTGCCTGGAGTACCGGGACAGGGCAGTATCAGCCCCAGCATTTT. This encodes CAWSTGTGQYQPQHF. The gene calls are TRBV30 and TRBJ1-5; 9 bases are a match to TRBD1. CDR3 length: 15 residues. Germline CDR1 is GTSNPN and CDR2 is SVGIG (reference sequence). V was clipped by 2 bases and J by 5 bases; unmatched bases: 7.

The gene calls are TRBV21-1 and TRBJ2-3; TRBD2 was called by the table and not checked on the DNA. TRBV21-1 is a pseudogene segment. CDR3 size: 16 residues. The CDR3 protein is CASRMGLALSTDTQYF. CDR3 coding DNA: TGTGCCAGCAGGATGGGACTAGCGCTTAGCACAGATACGCAGTATTTT.

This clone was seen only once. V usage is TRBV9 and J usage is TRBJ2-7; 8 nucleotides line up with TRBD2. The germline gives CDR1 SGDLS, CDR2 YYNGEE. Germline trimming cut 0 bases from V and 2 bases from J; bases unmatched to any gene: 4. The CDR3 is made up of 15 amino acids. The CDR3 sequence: CASSVGAGVTYEQYF. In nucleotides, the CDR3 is TGTGCCAGCAGCGTAGGAGCGGGAGTAACCTACGAGCAGTACTTC.

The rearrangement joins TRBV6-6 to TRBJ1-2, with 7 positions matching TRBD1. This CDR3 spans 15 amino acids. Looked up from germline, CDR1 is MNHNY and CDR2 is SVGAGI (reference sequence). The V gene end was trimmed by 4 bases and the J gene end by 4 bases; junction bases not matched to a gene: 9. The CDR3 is CASSSSGTESYGYTF. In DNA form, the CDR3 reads TGTGCCAGCAGTTCTTCCGGGACAGAGTCCTATGGCTACACCTTC.

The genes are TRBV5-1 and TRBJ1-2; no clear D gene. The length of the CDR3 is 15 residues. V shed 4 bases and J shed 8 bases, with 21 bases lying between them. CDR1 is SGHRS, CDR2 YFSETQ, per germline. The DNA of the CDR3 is TGCGCCAGCAGCAGCTCCCTCCGGGATCTCGAAGGCTACACCTTC. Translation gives CASSSSLRDLEGYTF.

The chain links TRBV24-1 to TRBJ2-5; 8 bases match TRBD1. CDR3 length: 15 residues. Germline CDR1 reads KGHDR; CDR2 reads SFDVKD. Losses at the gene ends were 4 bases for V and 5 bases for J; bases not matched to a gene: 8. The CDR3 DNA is TGTGCCACCAGTGACGAGGACAGGGCTTTCGAGACCCAGTACTTC. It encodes CATSDEDRAFETQYF.

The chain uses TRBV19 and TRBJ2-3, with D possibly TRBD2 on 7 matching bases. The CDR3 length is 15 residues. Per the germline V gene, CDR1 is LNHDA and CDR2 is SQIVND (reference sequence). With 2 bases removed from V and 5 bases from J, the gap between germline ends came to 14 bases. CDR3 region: CASSIWGGGGDTQYF. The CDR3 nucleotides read TGTGCCAGTAGTATATGGGGGGGCGGAGGAGATACGCAGTATTTT.

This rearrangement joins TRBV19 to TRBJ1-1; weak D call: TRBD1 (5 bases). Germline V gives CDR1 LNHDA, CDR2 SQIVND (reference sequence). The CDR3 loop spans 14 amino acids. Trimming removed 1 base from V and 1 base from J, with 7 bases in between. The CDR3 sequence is CASSIGDRNTEAFF. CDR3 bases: TGTGCCAGTAGTATAGGCGACAGGAACACTGAAGCTTTCTTT.

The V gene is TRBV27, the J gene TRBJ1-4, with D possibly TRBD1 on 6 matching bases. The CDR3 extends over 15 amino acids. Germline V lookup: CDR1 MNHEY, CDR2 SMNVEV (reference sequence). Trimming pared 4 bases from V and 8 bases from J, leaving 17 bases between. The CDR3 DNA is TGTGCCAGCAGTTCCACAGGGTTGAGTAACGAAAAACTGTTTTTT. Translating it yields CASSSTGLSNEKLFF.

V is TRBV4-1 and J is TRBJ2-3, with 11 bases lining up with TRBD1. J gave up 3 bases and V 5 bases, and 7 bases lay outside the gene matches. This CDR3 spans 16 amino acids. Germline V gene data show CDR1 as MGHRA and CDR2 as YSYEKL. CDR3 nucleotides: TGCGCCAGCAGCGCGCGGGACAGGGGGGTAACAGATACGCAGTATTTT. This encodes CASSARDRGVTDTQYF.

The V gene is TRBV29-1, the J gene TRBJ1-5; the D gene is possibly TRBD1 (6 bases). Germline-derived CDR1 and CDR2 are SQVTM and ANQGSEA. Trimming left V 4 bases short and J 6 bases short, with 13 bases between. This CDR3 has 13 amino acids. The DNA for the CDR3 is TGCAGCGTTGCAAAGGGGGTAGGTCAGCCCCAGCATTTT. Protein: CSVAKGVGQPQHF.

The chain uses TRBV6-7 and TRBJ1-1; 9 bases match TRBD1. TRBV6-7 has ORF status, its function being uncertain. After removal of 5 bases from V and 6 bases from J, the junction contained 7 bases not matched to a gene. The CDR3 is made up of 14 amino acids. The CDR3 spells CASSPGQGISEAFF. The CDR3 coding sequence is TGTGCCAGCAGTCCAGGACAGGGGATATCTGAAGCTTTCTTT.

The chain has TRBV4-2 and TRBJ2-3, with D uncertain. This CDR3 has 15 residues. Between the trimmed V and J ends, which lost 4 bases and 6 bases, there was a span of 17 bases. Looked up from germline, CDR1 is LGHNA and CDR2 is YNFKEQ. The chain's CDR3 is CASSLRVAMGDTQYF. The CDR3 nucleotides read TGTGCCAGCAGCCTCCGGGTAGCCATGGGTGATACGCAGTATTTT.